This is a list of T cell receptor beta chains from one sample in a study of early T cells in non-severe SARS-CoV-2 infection. TCRdb redid the calling of the 5' RACE reads with MiXCR, one entry per CDR3 protein. In the table there are about 120,000 distinct CDR3 sequences, about 12% of which are singletons. The specimen comprised whole blood, sampled at baseline. Source of these receptors: an adult who was a healthcare worker with PCR-confirmed SARS-CoV-2 infection or an uninfected control (not recorded which). Each CDR3 is given with its conserved first and last residue. Part of the rows lack a size; the others show once, few, many or a class for expanded clones.

j_gene: TRBJ2-1; abundance: -; v_gene: TRBV6-5; CDR3aa: CASSPTGRYNEQFF
j_gene: TRBJ1-1; abundance: few; v_gene: TRBV3-1; CDR3aa: CASSVRGAPTEAFF
j_gene: TRBJ1-5; abundance: many; v_gene: TRBV12-3/TRBV12-4; CDR3aa: CASSWGTARPQHF
j_gene: TRBJ1-6; abundance: -; v_gene: TRBV2; CDR3aa: CASTEGLPLHF
j_gene: TRBJ1-2; abundance: many; v_gene: TRBV10-3; CDR3aa: CAISEVEGYGYTF
j_gene: TRBJ2-5; abundance: few; v_gene: TRBV29-1; CDR3aa: CSVAGETQYF
j_gene: TRBJ2-2; abundance: few; v_gene: TRBV12-3/TRBV12-4; CDR3aa: CASRPRQAGELFF
j_gene: TRBJ2-2; abundance: once; v_gene: TRBV29-1; CDR3aa: CSVEDRSGSGELFF
j_gene: TRBJ2-7; abundance: few; v_gene: TRBV5-4; CDR3aa: CASTRQGRGEQYF
j_gene: TRBJ1-5; abundance: many; v_gene: TRBV20-1; CDR3aa: CSARDAPSPLHF
j_gene: TRBJ2-2; abundance: -; v_gene: TRBV20-1; CDR3aa: CSARVRNTGELFF
j_gene: TRBJ2-5; abundance: many; v_gene: TRBV25-1; CDR3aa: CASSPWDSQETQYF
j_gene: TRBJ1-2; abundance: many; v_gene: TRBV2; CDR3aa: CASSDMGNGYTF
j_gene: TRBJ2-7; abundance: -; v_gene: TRBV5-1; CDR3aa: CASSSPQGSYEQYF
j_gene: TRBJ1-2; abundance: -; v_gene: TRBV11-2; CDR3aa: CASSFFGAGYTF
j_gene: TRBJ1-1; abundance: -; v_gene: TRBV6-5; CDR3aa: CASSYEGTANTEAFF
j_gene: TRBJ1-3; abundance: few; v_gene: TRBV20-1; CDR3aa: CSAWGRNSENTIYF
j_gene: TRBJ1-5; abundance: -; v_gene: TRBV6-4; CDR3aa: CASSDWSRARNQPQHF
j_gene: TRBJ2-5; abundance: many; v_gene: TRBV7-2; CDR3aa: CASSPIGLAAETQYF
j_gene: TRBJ1-1; abundance: few; v_gene: TRBV18; CDR3aa: CASSPRSGENTEAFF
j_gene: TRBJ2-1; abundance: -; v_gene: TRBV19; CDR3aa: CASSITRTGGRYNEQFF
j_gene: TRBJ1-1; abundance: many; v_gene: TRBV18; CDR3aa: CASSPPGGYGTEAFF
j_gene: TRBJ1-2; abundance: -; v_gene: TRBV2; CDR3aa: CASRPDGHGYTF
j_gene: TRBJ1-2; abundance: -; v_gene: TRBV29-1; CDR3aa: CSVETEGYTF